This T cell receptor (beta chain) is drawn from a study of blood T cell repertoires in COVID-19. This CDR3 comprises 14 residues. V lost 0 bases, J lost 0 bases, and 6 bases lay in between. Germline values: CDR1 KGHSH, CDR2 LQKENI. Per the original data handling: The authors estimated nucleated cell counts from reference gene primer amplification. Here immunoSEQ multiplex PCR was the method, and the copy in TCRdb shows in-frame clones only, minus some. From that table come the V and J calls and clone size; the DNA was used to work out D and trimming. This sample has 150,000 to 200,000 clones, with 90% found just once.

The chain couples TRBV18 to TRBJ2-7; no reliable D call. Input material: peripheral blood. This TCR derives from a man aged 45-65 years with acute or convalescent COVID-19. The CDR3 DNA reads TGTGCCAGCTCACCACCGAGCCTCTCCTACGAGCAGTACTTC. It codes for CASSPPSLSYEQYF.